These 32 T cell receptor beta chains came from one sample sequenced in a study of neurological immune-mediated disorders. TCRdb reprocessed the 5' RACE reads via MiXCR and lists one record per CDR3 protein. The table includes 60,000 to 85,000 distinct CDR3 sequences, less than 5.5% detected once. Sequenced input: PBMCs. The receptor source for this set is a woman aged 30 to 39 with multiple sclerosis.

A few counts support this clonotype. This may be a read error, as it is one base from a much larger clone. The chain links TRBV28 to TRBJ2-3, with unresolved D. This CDR3 contains 12 residues. Per the germline V gene, CDR1 is MDHEN and CDR2 is SYDVKM. CDR3 in DNA: TGTGACAGCATGGACAGCACAGATACGCAGTATTTT. Protein: CDSMDSTDTQYF.

The chain has TRBV28 and TRBJ2-7, with 12 bases aligning to TRBD2. Losses at the gene ends were 2 bases for V and 6 bases for J; bases not matched to a gene: 11. This CDR3 is 17 amino acids long. Germline V gene sequence: CDR1 MDHEN, CDR2 SYDVKM. In DNA form, the CDR3 reads TGTGCCAGCAGTTTAGGTAGGACTAGCGGGAAAAGGGGCGAGCAGTACTTC. Amino acids: CASSLGRTSGKRGEQYF.

Many counts were recorded for this clonotype. The genes are TRBV20-1 and TRBJ2-5; tentative D call: TRBD2 (6 bases). Between the trimmed V and J ends, which lost 0 bases and 3 bases, there was a span of 14 bases. This CDR3 has 15 amino acids. Germline V CDR1 and CDR2: DFQATT, SNEGSKA (reference sequence). The DNA for the CDR3 is TGCAGTGCTAGAGAGCGGGGACGCAGAAAAGAGACCCAGTACTTC. It encodes CSARERGRRKETQYF.

This clonotype was observed at least ten times. The chain is built from TRBV5-1 and TRBJ2-7, with 14 nucleotides matching TRBD2. Germline CDR1 SGHRS, CDR2 YFSETQ. The ends lost 4 bases at V and 5 bases at J; junction bases unmatched: 2. The CDR3 consists of 14 residues. The CDR3 is CASSPGLAGDEQYF. CDR3 nucleotide sequence: TGCGCCAGCAGCCCGGGACTAGCGGGAGACGAGCAGTACTTC.

This clonotype was observed many times. The chain combines TRBV3-1 with TRBJ2-5; no firm D call. This CDR3 is 14 amino acids long. The V end lost 2 bases, the J end lost 4 bases, and 11 bases lay between the germline ends. Germline values: CDR1 LGHDT, CDR2 YNNKEL (reference sequence). In DNA, the CDR3 is TGTGCCAGCAGCCAACGCAGTTTCGGAGAGACCCAGTACTTC. The encoded protein is CASSQRSFGETQYF.

This clonotype was counted at least ten times. This sequence joins TRBV20-1 and TRBJ2-7; D gene unclear. This CDR3 comprises 12 residues. V gave up 3 bases and J gave up 1 base, with 7 bases separating them. The germline V gene encodes CDR1 DFQATT and CDR2 SNEGSKA (reference sequence). This CDR3 is CSASDGSYEQYV. The CDR3 coding sequence is TGCAGTGCTAGTGATGGGTCCTACGAGCAGTACGTC.

In its sample, this clonotype was seen many times. The gene calls are TRBV5-1 and TRBJ2-1; 9 nucleotides line up with TRBD1. CDR3 length equals 14 residues. V was pared by 4 bases and J by 6 bases, with 5 bases of the junction left unmatched. The germline gives CDR1 SGHRS, CDR2 YFSETQ. The CDR3 loop reads CASSAWTGVNEQFF. DNA of the CDR3: TGCGCCAGCAGCGCTTGGACAGGGGTCAATGAGCAGTTCTTC.

This clonotype was seen repeatedly, ten times or more. V usage is TRBV4-1 and J usage is TRBJ1-1; D ambiguous. The germline V gene has CDR1 MGHRA and CDR2 YSYEKL. Trimming took off 1 base at V and 2 bases at J, with 8 bases between the two ends. The CDR3 spans 14 residues. The DNA of the CDR3 is TGCGCCAGCAGCCAAGGACGGTTAAACACTGAAGCTTTCTTT. Translating gives CASSQGRLNTEAFF.

This clonotype was detected ten times or more. The chain combines TRBV20-1 with TRBJ1-1, with D perhaps TRBD1 (6 bases). V lost 2 bases and J lost 3, with 16 bases in between. CDR3 length: 15 amino acids. Germline CDR1 reads DFQATT; CDR2 reads SNEGSKA (reference sequence). In DNA form, the CDR3 reads TGCAGTGCTAGACGCCTGAACAGGGAGTACACTGAAGCTTTCTTT. The encoded protein is CSARRLNREYTEAFF.

This clonotype was picked up a small number of times. The chain employs TRBV20-1 and TRBJ2-1; 11 bases line up with TRBD2. The germline V gene has CDR1 DFQATT and CDR2 SNEGSKA (reference sequence). This CDR3 has 15 amino acids. V shed 6 bases, J shed 7 bases, and the junction held 11 bases outside the gene matches. CDR3 sequence: CSADTSGGAGNEQFF. The CDR3 bases are TGCAGTGCAGATACTAGCGGGGGAGCAGGAAATGAGCAGTTCTTC.

A few counts support this clonotype. The chain is built from TRBV20-1 and TRBJ2-5, with 12 bases aligning to TRBD1. Germline-derived CDR1 and CDR2 are DFQATT and SNEGSKA (reference sequence). This CDR3 is built from 14 residues. Trimming at V came to 6 bases and at J to 5 bases, leaving 7 bases not matched to a gene. The CDR3 here is CSARGQGAPETQYF. CDR3 nucleotides: TGCAGTGCCAGGGGACAGGGGGCGCCTGAGACCCAGTACTTC.

This clonotype was counted many times. The CDR3 is CASKSGPLNEKLFF. In DNA form, the CDR3 reads TGTGCCAGCAAATCGGGACCTCTTAACGAAAAACTGTTTTTT. The chain uses TRBV7-8 and TRBJ1-4, with D maybe TRBD1 (5 bases). The ends were cut back, 7 bases at V and 8 bases at J, with 17 bases in the middle. The CDR3 sequence is 14 residues long. Looked up from germline, CDR1 is SGHVS and CDR2 is FQNEAQ.

This clonotype was recorded at least ten times. This chain connects TRBV7-6 to TRBJ1-1; TRBD1 matches at 11 bases. The CDR3 runs to 17 residues. V was pared by 6 bases and J by 4 bases, with 13 bases of the junction left unmatched. Germline V gene data show CDR1 as SGHVS and CDR2 as FNYEAQ. The CDR3 nucleotides read TGTGCCAGCAGTCGCGCCGGGACAGGGGGAGGTAGCACTGAAGCTTTCTTT. Amino acid sequence: CASSRAGTGGGSTEAFF. Full variable domain (outside the CDR3, taken from reference TRBV7-6 and TRBJ1-1): GAGVSQSPRYKVTKRGQDVALRCDPISGHVSLYWYRQALGQGPEFLTYFNYEAQQDKSGLPNDRFSAERPEGSISTLTIQRTEQRDSAMYRCASSRAGTGGGSTEAFFGQGTRLTVV.

The chain recombines TRBV3-1 with TRBJ2-3, with no clear D. Trimming took off 3 bases at V and 0 bases at J, with 13 bases between the two ends. The CDR3 extends over 16 amino acids. Germline V gene data show CDR1 as LGHDT and CDR2 as YNNKEL (reference sequence). The chain's CDR3 is CASSHEALTSTDTQYF. The CDR3 DNA is TGTGCCAGCAGCCACGAGGCTTTAACTAGCACAGATACGCAGTATTTT.

A few counts support this clonotype. The genes are TRBV12-3 or TRBV12-4 and TRBJ2-3, with a weak D call TRBD1 (6 bases). The CDR3 sequence is 13 residues long. The V end was cut by 3 bases, the J end by 4 bases, with 8 bases between. This CDR3 is CASSFEGADTQYF. The CDR3 nucleotides are TGTGCCAGCAGTTTTGAGGGGGCAGATACGCAGTATTTT.

This clonotype was seen ten or more times. The rearrangement joins TRBV20-1 to TRBJ2-7; the D gene is possibly TRBD1 (6 bases). Germline V gene lookup returns CDR1 DFQATT and CDR2 SNEGSKA (reference sequence). V gave up 6 bases and J gave up 2 bases, with 20 bases separating them. The CDR3 sequence is 15 residues long. The CDR3 nucleotides read TGCAGTGCCCCCGCCGCGGCAGGGGCCACCTACGAGCAGTACTTC. Encoded protein: CSAPAAAGATYEQYF.

This clonotype was picked up many times. The genes are TRBV7-2 and TRBJ2-7; 7 bases are a match to TRBD2. The germline CDR1 and CDR2 sequences are SGHTA and FQGNSA. This CDR3 contains 15 residues. V lost 7 bases to trimming and J lost 3 bases; unmatched junction nucleotides: 12. Here the CDR3 reads CASTTAREKIYEQYF. The CDR3 DNA is TGTGCCAGCACCACTGCGCGGGAGAAAATCTACGAGCAGTACTTC.

This clonotype was picked up a small number of times. The chain employs TRBV5-1 and TRBJ2-3; D unresolved. Germline-derived CDR1 and CDR2 are SGHRS and YFSETQ. CDR3 length: 15 amino acids. The V and J ends lost 0 bases and 0 bases respectively, with 8 bases between them. The CDR3 DNA follows: TGCGCCAGCAGCTTGGGACGGTGGAGCACAGATACGCAGTATTTT. Translated: CASSLGRWSTDTQYF.

This clonotype was counted ten times or more. Mismatch with germline at one junction end may stem from a read error. V and J are TRBV7-8 and TRBJ1-4; unclear D gene. Germline V gene lookup returns CDR1 SGHVS and CDR2 FQNEAQ. The CDR3 consists of 12 residues. CDR3: CASSFANNAATF. The CDR3 DNA reads as TGTGCCAGCAGCTTCGCCAACAACGCGGCGACTTTT.

The table lists this clonotype with many counts. The chain couples TRBV20-1 to TRBJ2-2; a possible D gene is TRBD1 (5 bases). V dropped 2 bases and J dropped 2 bases, with 15 bases sitting between them. Germline CDR1 reads DFQATT; CDR2 reads SNEGSKA (reference sequence). CDR3 length equals 16 residues. CDR3 bases: TGCAGTGCTAGAAATACAGGTGCCGACAACACCGGGGAGCTGTTTTTT. Translating it yields CSARNTGADNTGELFF.

Many counts were recorded for this clonotype. V gene TRBV24-1 combines with J gene TRBJ2-2; weak D call: TRBD1 (5 bases). The CDR3 is 13 residues long. Trimming took off 3 bases at V and 5 bases at J, with 6 bases between the two ends. Germline CDR1 and CDR2: KGHDR and SFDVKD. The CDR3 DNA reads TGTGCCACCAGTGATCAGGGAACCGGGGAGCTGTTTTTT. This codes for CATSDQGTGELFF.

This clonotype ranks as medium-sized. V is TRBV20-1 and J is TRBJ1-2; D not resolved. CDR3 length: 13 amino acids. The germline V gene has CDR1 DFQATT and CDR2 SNEGSKA (reference sequence). The V end lost 0 bases, the J end lost 11 bases, and 16 bases lay between the germline ends. The CDR3 is CSARDTRGVGYTF. Written as DNA, the CDR3 is TGCAGTGCTAGAGATACCCGGGGAGTAGGATACACCTTC.

This clonotype has ten or more counts. The rearrangement joins TRBV12-3 or TRBV12-4 to TRBJ1-4; unclear D gene. The CDR3 is 13 amino acids. V lost 6 bases and J 7 bases, leaving 12 bases between the germline ends. Here the CDR3 reads CASSPGVGEKLFF. The CDR3 coding sequence is TGTGCCAGCAGCCCCGGGGTCGGTGAAAAACTGTTTTTT.

This clonotype was detected only a few times. The genes are TRBV7-8 and TRBJ2-1, with unresolved D. The V and J ends lost 1 base and 3 bases respectively, with 10 bases between them. Germline values: CDR1 SGHVS, CDR2 FQNEAQ. This CDR3 is built from 15 residues. The CDR3 region has the DNA TGTGCCAGCAGCTTAGAAGACGTGGGCTACAATGAGCAGTTCTTC. Translation: CASSLEDVGYNEQFF.

The V gene is TRBV30, the J gene TRBJ2-7; D may be TRBD1 (6 bases). This CDR3 has 13 amino acids. Germline assignment: CDR1 GTSNPN and CDR2 SVGIG (reference sequence). The V and J ends lost 3 bases and 3 bases respectively, with 12 bases between them. CDR3 bases: TGTGCCTGGAGGGACAGAAGATTCTACGAGCAGTACTTC. This sequence encodes CAWRDRRFYEQYF.

The sample holds many counts of this clonotype. This sequence joins TRBV7-2 and TRBJ2-2; D gene ambiguous. Germline lookup yields CDR1 SGHTA and CDR2 FQGNSA. V lost 2 bases to trimming and J lost 3 bases, with 16 bases between them. The CDR3 is 17 residues long. The CDR3 DNA reads TGTGCCAGCAGCTTAAAAGCTCGGCTCGATGACACCGGGGAGCTGTTTTTT. Protein sequence: CASSLKARLDDTGELFF.

This clonotype was counted a few times. This may be a read error: a much more frequent sequence differs by one nucleotide. The rearrangement uses TRBV29-1 and TRBJ1-1, with TRBD1 as a possible D gene (6 bases). In germline, CDR1 is SQVTM, CDR2 ANQGSEA. Deletions cut 7 bases from V and 5 bases from J, with 23 bases between. There are 15 residues in the CDR3. CDR3 coding DNA: TGCAGCGCTTGGACAGTGAATTATGGAAGAACTGAAGCTTTCTTT. Encoded protein: CSAWTVNYGRTEAFF.

At least ten counts were recorded for this clonotype. The chain combines TRBV20-1 with TRBJ1-1; D is unresolved. Germline CDR1 and CDR2: DFQATT and SNEGSKA (reference sequence). Trimming took 3 bases from V and 0 from J, leaving 11 bases between them. The CDR3 is 14 residues long. The CDR3 loop is CSARASTMNTEAFF. The CDR3 DNA reads TGCAGTGCTAGGGCCTCGACCATGAACACTGAAGCTTTCTTT.

The chain combines TRBV10-2 with TRBJ2-7, with D possibly TRBD1 on 6 matching bases. Between the trimmed V and J ends, which lost 8 bases and 6 bases, there was a span of 20 bases. This CDR3 has 14 residues. CDR1 is WSHSY and CDR2 is SAAADI in the germline V gene. The CDR3 region has the DNA TGCGCCAGCGGGGAACTAGTTCGACAGGCCGAGCAGTACTTC. Residues: CASGELVRQAEQYF.

This clonotype has a count of ten or more. V and J are TRBV12-3 or TRBV12-4 and TRBJ1-2; D call uncertain. V lost 6 bases and J 3 bases, leaving 11 bases between the germline ends. The CDR3 consists of 13 residues. Here the CDR3 DNA reads TGTGCCAGCAGCCCCCGGGGAGACTATGGCTACACCTTC. It translates to CASSPRGDYGYTF.

V gene TRBV7-7 combines with J gene TRBJ2-5; a possible D gene is TRBD2 (6 bases). This CDR3 region has 15 residues. The ends were cut back, 6 bases at V and 2 bases at J, with 16 bases in the middle. Germline V gives CDR1 SSHAT, CDR2 FNYEAQ (reference sequence). CDR3: CASSPGAGGQETQYF. The CDR3 nucleotides are TGTGCCAGCAGTCCCGGCGCAGGAGGGCAAGAGACCCAGTACTTC. Complete variable domain (other parts from reference TRBV7-7 and TRBJ2-5): GAGVSQSPRYKVTKRGQDVTLRCDPISSHATLYWYQQALGQGPEFLTYFNYEAQPDKSGLPSDRFSAERPEGSISTLTIQRTEQRDSAMYRCASSPGAGGQETQYFGPGTRLLVL.

This clonotype appeared many times. The chain uses TRBV5-6 and TRBJ2-7; D not certain. Germline V gene data show CDR1 as SGHDT and CDR2 as YYEEEE. This CDR3 has 12 residues. V gave up 3 bases and J gave up 0 bases, with 4 bases separating them. The CDR3: CASSSSSYEQYF. The CDR3, as DNA: TGTGCCAGCAGCTCTAGCTCCTACGAGCAGTACTTC.